This T cell receptor (beta chain) appears in the sequencing data of a study of OX40 agonist ivuxolimab in advanced cancers. Study at large: At doses from 0.01 to 10 mg/kg, patients were given intravenous ivuxolimab every 2 weeks. Two cutaneous melanoma patients and one hepatocellular carcinoma patient, three in all, had partial responses.

Germline values: CDR1 MRHNA, CDR2 SNTAGT. CDR3 size: 16 residues. The V gene lost 2 bases and the J gene lost 5 bases, with 19 bases spanning the gap. Clones were read by immunoSEQ multiplex PCR, and TCRdb kept only the in-frame ones, dropping some. Here the sample spans 20,000 to 25,000 clones, roughly 84% being singletons. Anyone with autoimmune disease history or systemic immunosuppression was excluded. This clone was recorded only once. This receptor was taken from an adult with an advanced solid tumor such as melanoma, head and neck, liver or kidney cancer. The sample in question was CD4+ or CD8+ T cells sorted from blood, obtained in a trial of the OX40 agonist ivuxolimab. V is TRBV6-4 and J is TRBJ2-7, with no clear D. The chain's CDR3 is CASSDIGIAPPDEQYF. The CDR3, as DNA: TGTGCCAGCAGTGACATTGGGATCGCACCCCCGGACGAGCAGTACTTC.